The 12 T cell receptor beta chains below were found in one sample sequenced in a study of STAT3 mutations in large granular lymphocyte leukemia. Findings of the study overall: At least one immunodominant TCR beta clonotype appeared in every T-cell large granular lymphocyte leukemia patient.

The assay was immunoSEQ multiplex PCR, and TCRdb's table has in-frame clones only and misses some. Of around 5,000 clones listed, roughly 86% are singletons. These receptors' targets are unknown. The specimen sequenced was PBMCs. All receptors derive from a human donor with T large granular lymphocyte leukemia. Some clones in this sample may be carry-over from other donors' samples.

In its sample, this clone was seen once. This chain links TRBV7-9 with TRBJ2-6; D not certain. The germline V gene encodes CDR1 SEHNR and CDR2 FQNEAQ (reference sequence). The CDR3 extends over 15 amino acids. Trimming pared 5 bases from V and 0 bases from J, leaving 8 bases between. The CDR3 nucleotides are TGTGCCAGCAGCCCCGTAAACTCTGGGGCCAACGTCCTGACTTTC. This gives the protein CASSPVNSGANVLTF.

J is TRBJ1-1 and V is TRBV6-6; D not certain. Trimming shortened V by 6 bases and J by 11 bases, and 10 bases separated the two germline ends. Germline assignment: CDR1 MNHNY and CDR2 SVGAGI (reference sequence). The CDR3 is made up of 10 amino acids. CDR3 sequence: CASRASWAFF. The CDR3 DNA reads TGTGCCAGCAGAGCCAGTTGGGCTTTCTTT.

The chain joins TRBV9 to TRBJ2-1; perhaps TRBD1 as D (6 bases). CDR1 is SGDLS and CDR2 is YYNGEE in the germline V gene. The CDR3 spans 15 residues. The V end was cut by 4 bases, the J end by 0 bases, with 11 bases between. The CDR3 coding sequence is TGTGCCAGCAGCCCCCGGGACACCTCCTACAATGAGCAGTTCTTC. Translating it yields CASSPRDTSYNEQFF.

This clone was detected once. The chain joins TRBV6-1 to TRBJ2-3; TRBD2 agrees at 12 bases. V trimming: 4 bases; J trimming: 4 bases; junction bases outside the gene matches: 9. CDR1 is MNHNS, CDR2 SASEGT, per germline. This CDR3 is built from 17 residues. The CDR3 region has the DNA TGTGCCAGCAGTGGCTCTAGCGGGGGGGCTGGGGCAGATACGCAGTATTTT. Translation gives CASSGSSGGAGADTQYF.

V usage is TRBV27 and J usage is TRBJ2-7, with D perhaps being TRBD1 or TRBD2 (5 bases each). The V gene's germline CDR1 is MNHEY and CDR2 SMNVEV (reference sequence). The CDR3 runs 15 residues. Trimming took off 10 bases at V and 3 bases at J, with 22 bases between the two ends. The CDR3 DNA reads TGTGCCATCCCACCCGTTCAGGGAGCTATCTACGAGCAGTACTTC. It yields the protein CAIPPVQGAIYEQYF.

The V call is TRBV14, the J call TRBJ2-3, with 7 bases matching TRBD2. Germline V gene sequence: CDR1 SGHDN, CDR2 FVKESK. V gave up 4 bases and J gave up 6 bases; unmatched junction bases: 13. The CDR3 loop spans 16 amino acids. The CDR3 DNA sequence: TGTGCCAGCAGCCGAACAGCGGTGGTGGGAGGGGATACGCAGTATTTT. Translating gives CASSRTAVVGGDTQYF.

This sequence joins TRBV7-9 and TRBJ1-1, with 7 nucleotides matching TRBD1. Unmatched junction bases numbered 7, after V lost 5 bases and J lost 1 base. Per the germline V gene, CDR1 is SEHNR and CDR2 is FQNEAQ (reference sequence). The CDR3 has 15 amino acids. The CDR3 here is CASSPVGQSNTEAFF. DNA for the CDR3: TGTGCCAGCAGCCCAGTGGGACAGTCGAACACTGAAGCTTTCTTT.

The V and J genes are TRBV18 and TRBJ2-7; D unclear. This CDR3 is 14 amino acids long. Trimming removed 1 base from V and 7 bases from J, with 14 bases in between. Germline values: CDR1 KGHSH, CDR2 LQKENI. DNA for the CDR3: TGTGCCAGCTCACCACGTTGGGCCGTTTTTGAGCAGTACTTC. Encoded protein: CASSPRWAVFEQYF.

The V gene is TRBV10-3, the J gene TRBJ2-7; TRBD1 agrees at 12 bases. Losses at the gene ends were 6 bases for V and 5 bases for J; bases not matched to a gene: 5. This CDR3 is built from 14 residues. Per germline, CDR1 ENHRY and CDR2 SYGVKD. CDR3 region: CAIRPGTGGDEQYV. As DNA, the CDR3 is TGTGCCATCAGGCCCGGGACAGGGGGCGACGAGCAGTACGTC.

With regard to this clone: The junction departs from the called germline gene at one end, perhaps through a read error. The chain links TRBV7-2 to TRBJ1-4, with D uncertain. Looked up from germline, CDR1 is SGHTA and CDR2 is FQGNSA. CDR3 size: 14 residues. CDR3 in amino acids: CASRLDPEIGKLFF. For the CDR3, the DNA is TGTGCCAGCAGGTTAGACCCGGAGATTGGGAAACTGTTTTTT.

The gene calls are TRBV5-1 and TRBJ1-3; D is perhaps TRBD1 (6 bases). V was shortened by 0 bases and J by 5 bases, with 24 bases between the two germline ends. CDR3 size: 19 residues. Germline-derived CDR1 and CDR2 are SGHRS and YFSETQ. The CDR3 loop reads CASSLEPLLGAGTRNTIYF. The CDR3 region has the DNA TGCGCCAGCAGCTTGGAACCCCTCCTGGGGGCCGGGACTAGAAACACCATATATTTT.

This clone appeared a single time. The chain couples TRBV5-6 to TRBJ1-2; 7 nucleotides align to TRBD1. Germline V gene lookup returns CDR1 SGHDT and CDR2 YYEEEE. This CDR3 has 15 amino acids. Trimming cost V 1 base and J 1 base; bases outside gene matches: 4. For the CDR3, the DNA is TGTGCCAGCAGCTTGAGGAGGGGGCTTAACTATGGCTACACCTTC. Translated: CASSLRRGLNYGYTF.